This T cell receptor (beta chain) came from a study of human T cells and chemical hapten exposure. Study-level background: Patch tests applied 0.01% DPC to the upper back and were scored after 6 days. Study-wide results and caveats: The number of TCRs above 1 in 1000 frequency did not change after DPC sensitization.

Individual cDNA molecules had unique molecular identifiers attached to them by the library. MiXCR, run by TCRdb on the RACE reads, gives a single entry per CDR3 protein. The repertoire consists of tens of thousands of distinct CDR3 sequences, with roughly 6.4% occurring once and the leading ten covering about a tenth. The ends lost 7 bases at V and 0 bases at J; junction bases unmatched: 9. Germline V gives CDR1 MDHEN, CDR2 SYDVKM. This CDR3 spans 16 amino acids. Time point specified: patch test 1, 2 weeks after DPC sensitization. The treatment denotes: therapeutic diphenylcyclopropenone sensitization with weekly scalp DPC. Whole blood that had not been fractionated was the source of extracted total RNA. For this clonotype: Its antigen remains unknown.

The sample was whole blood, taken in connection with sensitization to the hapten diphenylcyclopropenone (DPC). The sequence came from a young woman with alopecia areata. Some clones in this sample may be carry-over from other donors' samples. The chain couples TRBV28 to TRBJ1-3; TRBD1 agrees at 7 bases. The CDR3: CASTSGQVHSGNTIYF. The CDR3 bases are TGTGCCAGCACCTCCGGACAGGTCCACTCTGGAAACACCATATATTTT.